The 23 T cell receptor beta chains presented below share a single source sample, sequenced in a study of CD8 T cells in ankylosing spondylitis. TCRdb re-called the 5' RACE reads through MiXCR, storing one row per CDR3 protein. The table shows approximately 290,000 distinct CDR3 sequences, with less than 25% occurring only once. The sequencing input was blood, either unsorted or a sorted T cell fraction (not recorded which). The receptors here all came from a female donor with ankylosing spondylitis or in good health (not recorded which).

This clonotype appeared a few times. The chain combines TRBV24-1 with TRBJ2-1; TRBD2 agrees at 11 bases. The V and J ends lost 7 bases and 0 bases, in that order; junction bases with no gene match: 13. Germline values: CDR1 KGHDR, CDR2 SFDVKD. This CDR3 has 19 residues. The CDR3 region has the DNA TGTGCCACCAGCCCGACCGCCCTAGCGGGAGGTAACTCCTACAATGAGCAGTTCTTC. Its protein product is CATSPTALAGGNSYNEQFF.

This clonotype was seen many times. The chain carries TRBV20-1 and TRBJ2-1, with a tentative D call TRBD2 (5 bases). Looked up from germline, CDR1 is DFQATT and CDR2 is SNEGSKA (reference sequence). This CDR3 region has 12 residues. The germline V and J ends were trimmed by 3 bases and 11 bases, with 14 bases remaining between them. The CDR3 sequence: CSASGIDPKQFF. DNA for the CDR3: TGCAGTGCTAGCGGGATTGATCCGAAGCAGTTCTTC.

CDR3 region: CASSKIDEQYF. In DNA form, the CDR3 reads TGTGCCAGCAGTAAAATTGACGAGCAGTACTTC. The genes are TRBV2 and TRBJ2-7; D is unclear. The V gene lost 5 bases and the J gene lost 5 bases, with 7 bases spanning the gap. The CDR3 spans 11 residues. The germline CDR1 and CDR2 sequences are SNHLY and FYNNEI.

This clonotype was detected only a few times. The J gene is TRBJ1-2, the V gene TRBV5-1; 9 bases agree with TRBD1. There are 13 residues in the CDR3. V lost 4 bases, J lost 7 bases, and 5 bases stayed unmatched. The germline V gene encodes CDR1 SGHRS and CDR2 YFSETQ. The CDR3 DNA reads TGCGCCAGCAGCCCGGGACAGGGAAGTGGCTACACCTTC. Its translation is CASSPGQGSGYTF.

The chain links TRBV7-2 to TRBJ2-1, with D uncertain. The V and J ends lost 1 base and 6 bases respectively, with 10 bases between them. Germline CDR1 is SGHTA and CDR2 is FQGNSA. CDR3 length equals 14 residues. CDR3 in DNA: TGTGCCAGCAGCTTAGTTGAGCTTTCCAATGAGCAGTTCTTC. Its protein is CASSLVELSNEQFF.

This chain links TRBV9 with TRBJ2-7; D not resolved. The CDR3 runs 13 residues. V lost 4 bases to trimming and J lost 5 bases, with 13 bases between them. Germline V lookup: CDR1 SGDLS, CDR2 YYNGEE. CDR3 nucleotide sequence: TGTGCCAGCAGCAAGGACCTGGGGAACGAGCAGTACTTC. Translated: CASSKDLGNEQYF.

V and J are TRBV27 and TRBJ2-7; possible D gene TRBD1, 5 bases. Between the trimmed V and J ends, which lost 7 bases and 6 bases, there was a span of 10 bases. The CDR3 spans 11 residues. CDR1 is MNHEY and CDR2 is SMNVEV in the germline V gene (reference sequence). The CDR3 DNA sequence: TGTGCCAGCATAAAGGGGCGCGAGCAGTACTTC. Translation: CASIKGREQYF.

The chain has TRBV18 and TRBJ2-7, with D perhaps assigned TRBD1 or TRBD2 (5 bases each). The CDR3 sequence is 12 residues long. The V gene's germline CDR1 is KGHSH and CDR2 LQKENI. V lost 3 bases and J lost 6, with 9 bases in between. DNA for the CDR3: TGTGCCAGCTCACCGGGGGATTCCGAGCAGTACTTC. Translated, it gives CASSPGDSEQYF. Complete variable domain (other parts from reference TRBV18 and TRBJ2-7): NAGVMQNPRHLVRRRGQEARLRCSPMKGHSHVYWYRQLPEEGLKFMVYLQKENIIDESGMPKERFSAEFPKEGPSILRIQQVVRGDSAAYFCASSPGDSEQYFGPGTRLTVT.

The genes are TRBV9 and TRBJ2-1, with D hard to call. Germline CDR1 is SGDLS and CDR2 is YYNGEE. This CDR3 spans 15 amino acids. V was pared by 3 bases and J by 6 bases, with 16 bases between. The CDR3 coding sequence is TGTGCCAGCAGCGCTTCACCGGGCTTCACCAATGAGCAGTTCTTC. Residues: CASSASPGFTNEQFF.

This clonotype was observed a handful of times. J is TRBJ2-1 and V is TRBV20-1; D tentatively fits TRBD1 or TRBD2 (5 bases each). Deletions cut 6 bases from V and 0 bases from J, with 21 bases between. There are 17 residues in the CDR3. The germline gives CDR1 DFQATT, CDR2 SNEGSKA (reference sequence). CDR3 bases: TGCAGTGCCATTTCACGGGGCGGAGTCAGCTCCTACAATGAGCAGTTCTTC. It yields the protein CSAISRGGVSSYNEQFF.

Many counts were recorded for this clonotype. The chain links TRBV12-3 or TRBV12-4 to TRBJ1-2; D not certain. The V end lost 3 bases, the J end lost 2 bases, and 7 bases lay between the germline ends. CDR3 length: 13 residues. The CDR3 spells CASSLGSNYGYTF. DNA of the CDR3: TGTGCCAGCAGTTTGGGCAGCAACTATGGCTACACCTTC.

CDR3 in DNA: TGTGCCAGCAGCTTAGTTCTAGTGGAAGATACGCAGTATTTT. This sequence encodes CASSLVLVEDTQYF. The chain recombines TRBV7-2 with TRBJ2-3; D is undetermined. Trimming cost V 1 base and J 5 bases, with 10 bases left between them. Germline assignment: CDR1 SGHTA and CDR2 FQGNSA. This CDR3 is built from 14 residues.

The chain has TRBV6-5 and TRBJ2-1; no reliable D call. Germline values: CDR1 MNHEY, CDR2 SVGAGI. The CDR3 covers 12 residues. The V gene lost 6 bases and the J gene lost 6 bases, with 9 bases spanning the gap. CDR3 sequence: CASSPRRNEQFF. The DNA for the CDR3 is TGTGCCAGCAGCCCGCGGCGCAATGAGCAGTTCTTC.

This clonotype was counted between two and nine times. This chain links TRBV12-3 or TRBV12-4 with TRBJ1-5; D gene ambiguous. CDR3 length equals 13 residues. Trimming left V 4 bases short and J 6 bases short, with 10 bases between. DNA of the CDR3: TGTGCCAGCAGTTCTTTGGGAGGTCAGCCCCAGCATTTT. This sequence encodes CASSSLGGQPQHF.

This clonotype was found many times. V usage is TRBV12-3 or TRBV12-4 and J usage is TRBJ2-1, with D hard to call. The CDR3 is 13 residues long. With 2 bases removed from V and 5 bases from J, the gap between germline ends came to 7 bases. The CDR3 loop reads CASSLRRNNEQFF. The CDR3 DNA reads TGTGCCAGCAGTTTAAGGAGAAACAATGAGCAGTTCTTC.

This clonotype was seen only a few times. The genes are TRBV29-1 and TRBJ2-1; 12 nucleotides line up with TRBD2. J was trimmed by 3 bases and V by 6 bases; bases with no gene match: 12. CDR1 and CDR2 from the germline V gene are SQVTM and ANQGSEA. This CDR3 has 17 amino acids. CDR3 nucleotide sequence: TGCAGCGTCAGGGGACTAGCGGGCCCCGGCGGCTACAATGAGCAGTTCTTC. Its translation is CSVRGLAGPGGYNEQFF.

CDR3 DNA: TGCAGCGGAGGAGAGAACACTGAAGCTTTCTTT. This translates into CSGGENTEAFF. The chain links TRBV29-1 to TRBJ1-1; D gene ambiguous. Deletions cut 7 bases from V and 1 base from J, with 7 bases between. The germline CDR1 and CDR2 sequences are SQVTM and ANQGSEA. The CDR3 runs 11 residues.

Many counts were recorded for this clonotype. As DNA, the CDR3 is TGTGCCAGCAGCCGATGGGACGGGGAGCTGTTTTTT. This encodes CASSRWDGELFF. J is TRBJ2-2 and V is TRBV12-3 or TRBV12-4; the D is unclear. The CDR3 length is 12 residues. V dropped 6 bases and J dropped 7 bases, with 9 bases sitting between them.

The chain carries TRBV9 and TRBJ2-5; TRBD1 is a possible D gene (5 bases). This CDR3 contains 15 residues. Trimming took 2 bases from V and 5 from J, leaving 16 bases between them. Germline CDR1 is SGDLS and CDR2 is YYNGEE. The CDR3 DNA is TGTGCCAGCAGCGTCGTTACTTCAGGGATGGAGACCCAGTACTTC. It is translated as CASSVVTSGMETQYF.

This sequence joins TRBV14 and TRBJ2-1; no definite D call. Germline assignment: CDR1 SGHDN and CDR2 FVKESK. V lost 5 bases to trimming and J lost 3 bases, with 8 bases between them. There are 13 residues in the CDR3. CDR3 sequence reads: CASSVGYYNEQFF. In nucleotides, the CDR3 is TGTGCCAGCAGCGTCGGGTACTACAATGAGCAGTTCTTC.

This rearrangement joins TRBV18 to TRBJ1-2, with D tentatively TRBD1 (5 bases). Trimming shortened V by 1 base and J by 1 base, and 7 bases separated the two germline ends. In germline, CDR1 is KGHSH, CDR2 LQKENI. There are 14 residues in the CDR3. CDR3 sequence (DNA): TGTGCCAGCTCACCACGGGGACTTAACTATGGCTACACCTTC. It translates to CASSPRGLNYGYTF.

This clonotype appeared a few times. V usage is TRBV6-5 and J usage is TRBJ2-2; 9 bases line up with TRBD2. Trimming cost V 4 bases and J 0 bases; bases outside gene matches: 0. Germline lookup yields CDR1 MNHEY and CDR2 SVGAGI. The CDR3 totals 15 residues. CDR3 loop: CASSSSGANTGELFF. Here the CDR3 DNA reads TGTGCCAGCAGTTCTAGCGGGGCGAACACCGGGGAGCTGTTTTTT.

This rearrangement joins TRBV20-1 to TRBJ2-7; D not resolved. V was trimmed by 0 bases and J by 4 bases, leaving 10 bases between them. The CDR3 sequence is 13 residues long. The germline V gene has CDR1 DFQATT and CDR2 SNEGSKA (reference sequence). The CDR3 coding sequence is TGCAGTGCTAGAGATCGTACTAAATACGAGCAGTACTTC. Translating gives CSARDRTKYEQYF.